Listed here are 15 T cell receptor beta chains from one sample, sequenced in a study of T cell responses to AZD1222 COVID-19 vaccine. Method: immunoSEQ multiplex PCR; TCRdb's copy keeps in-frame clones and lacks some. The sample has 90,000 to 120,000 clones; 75% to 90% are singletons. Source: peripheral blood, taken on day 0 of AZD1222 vaccination. The receptors were gathered from an adult in good health.

V usage is TRBV3-1 (or the pseudogene TRBV3-2) and J usage is TRBJ1-2; D remains ambiguous. Deletions cut 3 bases from V and 4 bases from J, with 9 bases between. Germline loops: CDR1 LGHDT, CDR2 YNNKEL (reference sequence). The CDR3 contains 13 residues. The CDR3 region has the DNA TGTGCCAGCAGCCAGACGCGTCCCTATGGCTACACCTTC. It specifies CASSQTRPYGYTF.

The V gene is TRBV19, the J gene TRBJ1-4, with unresolved D. Looked up from germline, CDR1 is LNHDA and CDR2 is SQIVND (reference sequence). V lost 7 bases, J lost 4 bases, and 19 bases lay in between. The CDR3 has 16 amino acids. The CDR3 DNA reads TGTGCCAGTACCCGGACGGGGTCGGGAATTAATGAAAAACTGTTTTTT. Translated: CASTRTGSGINEKLFF.

This chain connects TRBV10-1 to TRBJ2-7; 7 bases fit TRBD1. Germline trimming cut 6 bases from V and 6 bases from J; bases unmatched to any gene: 11. The CDR3 extends over 14 amino acids. Per germline, CDR1 WNHNN and CDR2 SYGVQD (reference sequence). The CDR3 spells CASRPLRTGGEQYF. CDR3 sequence (DNA): TGCGCCAGCAGGCCCCTCCGGACAGGAGGCGAGCAGTACTTC.

J is TRBJ2-7 and V is TRBV9; D may be TRBD2 (5 bases). V gave up 0 bases and J gave up 0 bases, with 10 bases separating them. This CDR3 spans 15 amino acids. Germline loops: CDR1 SGDLS, CDR2 YYNGEE. DNA of the CDR3: TGTGCCAGCAGCGTAGCCCCGGACTTCTCCTACGAGCAGTACTTC. As protein: CASSVAPDFSYEQYF.

The chain carries TRBV5-3 and TRBJ1-2, with 9 bases that match TRBD1. TRBV5-3 is sorted into the ORF group, with uncertain function. The CDR3 is 13 residues long. Trimming removed 3 bases from V and 6 bases from J; junction bases left unmatched: 3. CDR3 region: CARSWRTGDGYTF. The CDR3 coding sequence is TGTGCCAGAAGCTGGAGGACAGGGGATGGCTACACCTTC.

In its sample, this clone was seen once. The V gene is TRBV11-2, the J gene TRBJ2-7; the D is unclear. The CDR3 is 17 amino acids. CDR1 SGHAT and CDR2 FQNNGV come from the germline V gene. V lost 1 base and J 0 bases, leaving 16 bases between the germline ends. CDR3 loop: CASSLVITASYSYEQYF. In DNA, the CDR3 is TGTGCCAGCAGCTTAGTTATTACAGCCTCTTACTCCTACGAGCAGTACTTC.

V and J are TRBV9 and TRBJ2-7, with D perhaps assigned TRBD1 or TRBD2 (5 bases each). Germline V lookup: CDR1 SGDLS, CDR2 YYNGEE. The ends were cut back, 0 bases at V and 0 bases at J, with 10 bases in the middle. The CDR3 consists of 15 residues. This CDR3 reads CASSVGRDGSYEQYF. The CDR3 DNA follows: TGTGCCAGCAGCGTAGGCAGGGACGGCTCCTACGAGCAGTACTTC.

In its sample, this clone was seen once. The rearrangement links TRBV9 to TRBJ1-4, with a weak D call TRBD1 (5 bases). V lost 0 bases and J 8 bases, leaving 14 bases between the germline ends. The CDR3 consists of 15 residues. Germline V gene sequence: CDR1 SGDLS, CDR2 YYNGEE. CDR3 sequence reads: CASSVAEGRGEKLFF. DNA of the CDR3: TGTGCCAGCAGCGTAGCCGAGGGGCGCGGAGAAAAACTGTTTTTT.

The chain joins TRBV13 to TRBJ1-5; D gene unclear. Trimming removed 0 bases from V and 7 bases from J, with 10 bases in between. This CDR3 is built from 14 residues. Germline V CDR1 and CDR2: PRHDT, FYEKMQ (reference sequence). The CDR3 nucleotides read TGTGCCAGCAGCTTAGGCCGGGGTTACCAGCCCCAGCATTTT. It translates to CASSLGRGYQPQHF.

This clone appeared once. This chain joins TRBV6-1 and TRBJ2-2; TRBD2 aligns across 11 bases. The junction had 2 bases not matched to a gene; V was cut back by 2 bases and J by 0 bases. Looked up from germline, CDR1 is MNHNS and CDR2 is SASEGT. This CDR3 has 17 amino acids. The CDR3 is CASSERGLAANTGELFF. The CDR3 DNA follows: TGTGCCAGCAGTGAAAGGGGACTAGCGGCGAACACCGGGGAGCTGTTTTTT.

The chain links TRBV29-1 to TRBJ2-7; perhaps D is TRBD1 or TRBD2 (5 bases each). This CDR3 has 15 residues. From germline, CDR1 is SQVTM and CDR2 ANQGSEA. V lost 3 bases to trimming and J lost 5 bases, with 20 bases between them. In nucleotides, the CDR3 is TGCAGCGTTGAGGGGCGAGGGAGAGGTTTCCACGAGCAGTACTTC. It yields the protein CSVEGRGRGFHEQYF.

A single count supports this clone. V is TRBV6-6 and J is TRBJ2-7, with a tentative D call TRBD1 (5 bases). CDR1 is MNHNY, CDR2 SVGAGI, per germline (reference sequence). The CDR3 length is 14 residues. Trimming shortened V by 6 bases and J by 0 bases, and 12 bases separated the two germline ends. This CDR3 is CASSPQDSSYEQYF. Written as DNA, the CDR3 is TGTGCCAGCAGCCCCCAAGACAGCTCCTACGAGCAGTACTTC.

The CDR3 nucleotides read TGTGCCAGCAGTGTGCAGGGATACGAGCAGTACTTC. This codes for CASSVQGYEQYF. The chain has TRBV12-3 or TRBV12-4 and TRBJ2-7; D might be TRBD1 (5 bases). CDR3 length: 12 residues. Trimming removed 5 bases from V and 4 bases from J, with 9 bases in between.

This chain connects TRBV12-3 or TRBV12-4 to TRBJ1-3; D is unresolved. The CDR3 has 12 amino acids. Trimming stripped 6 bases from V and 4 bases from J, with 7 bases between. The CDR3 region is CASSPTGNTIYF. The CDR3 DNA reads as TGTGCCAGCAGCCCCACGGGAAACACCATATATTTT.

The rearrangement uses TRBV7-9 and TRBJ2-1; TRBD2 might be the D (5 bases). The CDR3 runs 17 residues. The germline V gene encodes CDR1 SEHNR and CDR2 FQNEAQ (reference sequence). Trimming removed 6 bases at V and 4 bases at J, with 22 bases between. CDR3 loop: CASSPSGVSVPYNEQFF. CDR3 DNA sequence: TGTGCCAGCAGTCCAAGCGGAGTCAGCGTCCCATACAATGAGCAGTTCTTC. The full variable domain, in which reference TRBV7-9 and TRBJ2-1 provide the parts outside the CDR3, is DTGVSQNPRHKITKRGQNVTFRCDPISEHNRLYWYRQTLGQGPEFLTYFQNEAQLEKSRLLSDRFSAERPKGSFSTLEIQRTEQGDSAMYLCASSPSGVSVPYNEQFFGPGTRLTVL.